A single TCR beta chain is shown here with its context. Its target is not known. In germline, CDR1 is SQVTM, CDR2 ANQGSEA. The V end was cut by 5 bases, the J end by 3 bases, with 23 bases between. CDR3 length: 17 amino acids. Inclusion required at least two post-ART and at least one pre-ART PBMC samples. The immunoSEQ assay was v3.0, run at survey level. A per-sample goal of about 35,000-55,000 T-cell genomes was targeted by sequencing. Clones were read by immunoSEQ multiplex PCR, and TCRdb kept only the in-frame ones, dropping some. The sample has more than 20,000 clones, roughly four fifths seen once; the top ten hold about 17%. This sample is drawn from a study of long-term antiretroviral therapy in people with HIV. Notes on the study in general: Clones that had undergone expansion before ART dominated the repertoire at all time points.

The rearrangement links TRBV29-1 to TRBJ2-1; perhaps TRBD2 as D (6 bases). Sequences were derived from unsorted PBMCs, sampled 0.5 years before starting antiretroviral therapy. The sequence was collected from a man aged 40-49 years with HIV. This CDR3 is CSVSGTPSGTFYNEQFF. CDR3 sequence (DNA): TGCAGCGTTTCCGGGACTCCCTCAGGTACCTTCTACAATGAGCAGTTCTTC.